Detailed here is one T cell receptor beta chain. Its matching antigen is unknown. Depth targeted 1 in 200,000 to 1 in 1 million T cells, averaging roughly 9.7x coverage per clonotype. Method: immunoSEQ multiplex PCR; TCRdb's copy keeps in-frame clones and lacks some. The repertoire holds some 140,000 clones, with around 80% as singletons. This sample is drawn from a study of cytotoxic CD8 clonotypes in ibrutinib-treated CLL. The CDR3 has 13 residues. V gave up 5 bases and J gave up 6 bases; unmatched junction bases: 7. Per germline, CDR1 SGHVS and CDR2 FNYEAQ. Whole-study results and caveats: Rising at ibrutinib response, clonality subsequently fell back toward baseline at progression. Age-matched healthy donor levels were exceeded by baseline clonality, which tracked circulating CD8+ T-cell counts. Under therapy, public clonotypes either contracted or stayed stable, and they were uncommon.

The TCR originated in a human donor with chronic lymphocytic leukemia. The chain couples TRBV7-6 to TRBJ2-7; 7 positions match TRBD2. The material was PBMCs, obtained after 12 months of ibrutinib treatment. The chain's CDR3 is CASSRGGRREQYF. The DNA of the CDR3 is TGTGCCAGCAGCCGAGGCGGGAGACGCGAGCAGTACTTC.